These 17 T cell receptor beta chains originate from one sample sequenced in a study of OX40 agonist ivuxolimab in advanced cancers. Only in-frame clones appear in the TCRdb table, and some are missing; sequencing was by immunoSEQ multiplex PCR. The table has around 70,000 clones, around 81% seen once; the top ten hold around 2%. The sample consisted of CD4+ or CD8+ T cells sorted from blood, taken in a trial of the OX40 agonist ivuxolimab. Every receptor here comes from an adult with an advanced solid tumor such as melanoma, head and neck, liver or kidney cancer.

This clone came up once. The V and J genes are TRBV28 and TRBJ2-7, with 8 bases identical to TRBD1. Germline CDR1 reads MDHEN; CDR2 reads SYDVKM. With 2 bases clipped from V and 4 bases from J, the junction kept 7 bases outside the gene matches. The length of the CDR3 is 15 residues. The CDR3: CASSLGSQGGYEQYF. The CDR3, as DNA: TGTGCCAGCAGTTTAGGGTCACAGGGGGGTTACGAGCAGTACTTC.

The chain joins TRBV30 to TRBJ2-1; 7 positions match TRBD1. Trimming cost V 2 bases and J 10 bases; bases outside gene matches: 11. This CDR3 contains 14 residues. Germline assignment: CDR1 GTSNPN and CDR2 SVGIG (reference sequence). As DNA, the CDR3 is TGTGCCTGGAGTCCAAGCCCCGGGACAGTCGAGCAGTTCTTC. Its protein product is CAWSPSPGTVEQFF.

The chain carries TRBV27 and TRBJ1-1, with a weak D call TRBD1 (6 bases). V lost 6 bases and J lost 1, with 12 bases in between. Germline V CDR1 and CDR2: MNHEY, SMNVEV (reference sequence). CDR3 length: 14 amino acids. CDR3 bases: TGTGCCAGCAGGCTGAGACAGGAGAACACTGAAGCTTTCTTT. This codes for CASRLRQENTEAFF.

The rearrangement uses TRBV5-4 and TRBJ2-2; D unresolved. The germline gives CDR1 SGHNT, CDR2 YYREEE (reference sequence). V was pared by 0 bases and J by 8 bases, with 5 bases between. This CDR3 has 12 residues. The CDR3: CASSLDSGELFF. Here the CDR3 DNA reads TGTGCCAGCAGCTTGGATTCTGGGGAGCTGTTTTTT.

This sequence joins TRBV5-1 and TRBJ2-7; perhaps TRBD2 as D (5 bases). V gave up 2 bases and J gave up 1 base, with 10 bases separating them. The CDR3 is made up of 14 amino acids. Germline CDR1 and CDR2: SGHRS and YFSETQ. The CDR3 here is CASSLRTGSYEQYF. For the CDR3, the DNA is TGCGCCAGCAGCTTAAGGACTGGATCCTACGAGCAGTACTTC.

The V and J genes are TRBV18 and TRBJ1-3; D is perhaps TRBD1 (5 bases). The CDR3 is made up of 13 amino acids. V lost 2 bases and J 8 bases, leaving 10 bases between the germline ends. Germline CDR1 and CDR2: KGHSH and LQKENI. CDR3 region: CASSPRMGDTIYF. CDR3 DNA sequence: TGTGCCAGCTCACCAAGGATGGGGGACACCATATATTTT.

The chain joins TRBV6-1 to TRBJ2-3; D might be TRBD1 or TRBD2, each matching 5 bases. Germline CDR1 reads MNHNS; CDR2 reads SASEGT. This CDR3 has 14 residues. Trimming removed 6 bases from V and 5 bases from J, with 15 bases in between. The CDR3 protein is CASSPLRGIDTQYF. The CDR3 DNA reads TGTGCCAGCAGCCCATTACGGGGCATAGATACGCAGTATTTT.

The V and J genes are TRBV5-5 and TRBJ1-1; 7 nucleotides line up with TRBD1. Germline V gene sequence: CDR1 SGHKS, CDR2 YYEKEE (reference sequence). J was trimmed by 4 bases and V by 1 base; bases with no gene match: 7. The CDR3 runs to 15 residues. CDR3 DNA sequence: TGTGCCAGCAGCTTGAGAGGGGGCGTTCCCACTGAAGCTTTCTTT. It yields the protein CASSLRGGVPTEAFF.

This clone was counted a few times. One end of the junction fails to match germline, which may point to a read error. This chain links TRBV28 with TRBJ1-1, with a weak D call TRBD1 (5 bases). CDR3 length: 14 amino acids. Germline V lookup: CDR1 MDHEN, CDR2 SYDVKM. The CDR3, as DNA: TGTGCCACCAGTTTATCGGCGACGGACAATGAAGCTTTCTTT. The encoded protein is CATSLSATDNEAFF.

The CDR3 DNA is TGTGCCAGCAGTGACAGGGACGAAAAACTGTTTTTT. This gives the protein CASSDRDEKLFF. The genes are TRBV2 and TRBJ1-4; D possibly corresponds to TRBD1 (5 bases). Germline loops: CDR1 SNHLY, CDR2 FYNNEI. The V end lost 3 bases, the J end lost 8 bases, and 7 bases lay between the germline ends. CDR3 length equals 12 residues.

The V and J genes are TRBV7-2 and TRBJ1-2; possible D gene TRBD1, 5 bases. The CDR3 covers 15 residues. The germline V gene encodes CDR1 SGHTA and CDR2 FQGNSA. V was trimmed by 3 bases and J by 4 bases, leaving 15 bases between them. CDR3 DNA sequence: TGTGCCAGCAGCTTGAGGGGAGAGAGTCTCTATGGCTACACCTTC. Its protein is CASSLRGESLYGYTF.

The chain links TRBV25-1 to TRBJ1-5; D remains ambiguous. The ends were cut back, 5 bases at V and 0 bases at J, with 11 bases in the middle. CDR1 is MGHDK, CDR2 SYGVNS, per germline. The CDR3 runs to 15 residues. In DNA form, the CDR3 reads TGTGCCAGCAGTTCATCGGAGGATAGCAATCAGCCCCAGCATTTT. This gives the protein CASSSSEDSNQPQHF.

This rearrangement joins TRBV7-7 to TRBJ2-5; maybe TRBD1 (5 bases). The CDR3 is made up of 15 amino acids. In germline, CDR1 is SSHAT, CDR2 FNYEAQ (reference sequence). V dropped 5 bases and J dropped 2 bases, with 15 bases sitting between them. For the CDR3, the DNA is TGTGCCAGCAGCGCCTTAGGACACCAACAAGAGACCCAGTACTTC. This sequence encodes CASSALGHQQETQYF.

V is TRBV5-1 and J is TRBJ2-1, with 10 bases fitting TRBD2. This CDR3 is built from 15 residues. Trimming removed 1 base from V and 9 bases from J; junction bases left unmatched: 7. Germline V CDR1 and CDR2: SGHRS, YFSETQ. DNA of the CDR3: TGCGCCAGCAGCTTGACCAGCGGGAGGGCCACTGAGCAGTTCTTC. It translates to CASSLTSGRATEQFF.

This sequence joins TRBV5-1 and TRBJ2-7, with 12 bases that match TRBD1. Germline V gene sequence: CDR1 SGHRS, CDR2 YFSETQ. Losses at the gene ends were 0 bases for V and 7 bases for J; bases not matched to a gene: 8. The CDR3 extends over 16 amino acids. The CDR3 coding sequence is TGCGCCAGCAGCTTGGGCCCGGGACAGGGGGCGGGAGAGCAGTACTTC. This gives the protein CASSLGPGQGAGEQYF.

This sequence joins TRBV14 and TRBJ2-7, with TRBD2 matching 8 bases. This CDR3 contains 15 residues. Germline V gene sequence: CDR1 SGHDN, CDR2 FVKESK. The V and J ends lost 2 bases and 4 bases, in that order; junction bases with no gene match: 7. The CDR3 is CASSQRIGGAYEQYF. In DNA form, the CDR3 reads TGTGCCAGCAGCCAAAGAATCGGGGGGGCGTACGAGCAGTACTTC.

The chain has TRBV5-1 and TRBJ2-7; a possible D gene is TRBD2 (6 bases). The CDR3 consists of 14 residues. CDR1 is SGHRS and CDR2 is YFSETQ in the germline V gene. The germline V and J ends were trimmed by 4 bases and 5 bases, with 16 bases remaining between them. DNA of the CDR3: TGCGCCAGCAGCCTAGGACCGGCTAGCGACGAGCAGTACTTC. Translating gives CASSLGPASDEQYF. The full variable domain, in which reference TRBV5-1 and TRBJ2-7 provide the parts outside the CDR3, is KAGVTQTPRYLIKTRGQQVTLSCSPISGHRSVSWYQQTPGQGLQFLFEYFSETQRNKGNFPGRFSGRQFSNSRSEMNVSTLELGDSALYLCASSLGPASDEQYFGPGTRLTVT.